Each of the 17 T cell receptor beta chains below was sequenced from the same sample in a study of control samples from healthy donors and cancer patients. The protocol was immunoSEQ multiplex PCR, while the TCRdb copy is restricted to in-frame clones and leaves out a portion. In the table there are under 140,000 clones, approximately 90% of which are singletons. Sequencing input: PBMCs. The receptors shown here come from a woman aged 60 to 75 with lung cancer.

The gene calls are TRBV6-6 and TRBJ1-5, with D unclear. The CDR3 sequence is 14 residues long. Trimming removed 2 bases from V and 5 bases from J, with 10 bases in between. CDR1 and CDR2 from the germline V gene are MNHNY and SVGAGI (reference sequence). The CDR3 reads CASSYSDRYQPQHF. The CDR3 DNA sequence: TGTGCCAGCAGTTACAGCGACCGTTATCAGCCCCAGCATTTT.

CDR3: CASSPKAASTDTQYF. The CDR3 DNA reads as TGTGCCAGCAGCCCCAAGGCTGCTAGCACAGATACGCAGTATTTT. This sequence joins TRBV11-3 and TRBJ2-3, with D hard to call. CDR3 length: 15 residues. V shed 5 bases and J shed 0 bases, with 12 bases lying between them. Germline loops: CDR1 SGHNT, CDR2 YENEEA.

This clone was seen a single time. The CDR3, as DNA: TGCGCCAGCAGCTTGTCTCTAGCGGGTGCTAATGAGCAGTTCTTC. It specifies CASSLSLAGANEQFF. The chain is built from TRBV5-1 and TRBJ2-1; 8 bases agree with TRBD2. The CDR3 loop spans 15 amino acids. After removal of 1 base from V and 7 bases from J, the junction contained 7 bases not matched to a gene. In germline, CDR1 is SGHRS, CDR2 YFSETQ.

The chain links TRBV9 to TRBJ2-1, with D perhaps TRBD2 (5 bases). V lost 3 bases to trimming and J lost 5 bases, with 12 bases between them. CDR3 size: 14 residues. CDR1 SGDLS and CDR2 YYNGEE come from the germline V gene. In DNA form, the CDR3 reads TGTGCCAGCAGCGACGACCGAGGGCACAATGAGCAGTTCTTC. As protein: CASSDDRGHNEQFF.

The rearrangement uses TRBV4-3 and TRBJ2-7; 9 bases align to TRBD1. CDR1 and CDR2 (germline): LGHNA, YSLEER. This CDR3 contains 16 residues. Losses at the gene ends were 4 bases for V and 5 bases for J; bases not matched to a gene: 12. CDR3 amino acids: CASSRVPGTGLDEQYF. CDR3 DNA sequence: TGCGCCAGCAGCCGTGTACCCGGGACAGGGCTTGACGAGCAGTACTTC.

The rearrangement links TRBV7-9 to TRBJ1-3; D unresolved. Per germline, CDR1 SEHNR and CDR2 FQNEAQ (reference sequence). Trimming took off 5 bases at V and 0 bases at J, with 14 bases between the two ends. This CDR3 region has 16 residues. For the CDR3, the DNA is TGTGCCAGCAGCCATGCCCCGGAAAACTCTGGAAACACCATATATTTT. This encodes CASSHAPENSGNTIYF.

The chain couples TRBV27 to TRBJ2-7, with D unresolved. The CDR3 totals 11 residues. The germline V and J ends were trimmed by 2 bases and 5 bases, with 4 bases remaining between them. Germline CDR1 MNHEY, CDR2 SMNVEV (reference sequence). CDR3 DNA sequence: TGTGCCAGCAGTTTAGGGAACGAGCAGTACTTC. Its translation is CASSLGNEQYF.

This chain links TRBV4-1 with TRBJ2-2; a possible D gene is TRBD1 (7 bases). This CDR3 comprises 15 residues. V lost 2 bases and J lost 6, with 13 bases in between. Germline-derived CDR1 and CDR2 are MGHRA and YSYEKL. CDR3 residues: CASSQNGRGAGELFF. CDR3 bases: TGCGCCAGCAGCCAAAACGGCAGGGGGGCCGGGGAGCTGTTTTTT.

The CDR3 protein is CATSDRASTDTQYF. CDR3 nucleotide sequence: TGTGCCACCAGTGACAGGGCTAGCACAGATACGCAGTATTTT. The chain uses TRBV24-1 and TRBJ2-3; possible D gene TRBD1, 5 bases. Germline lookup yields CDR1 KGHDR and CDR2 SFDVKD. The V and J ends lost 4 bases and 0 bases respectively, with 7 bases between them. The CDR3 has 14 amino acids.

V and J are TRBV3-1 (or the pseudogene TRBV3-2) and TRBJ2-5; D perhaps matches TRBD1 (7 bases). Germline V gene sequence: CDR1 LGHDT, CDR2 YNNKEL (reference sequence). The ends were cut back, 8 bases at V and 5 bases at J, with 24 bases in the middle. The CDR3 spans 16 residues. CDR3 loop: CASGLRLGGGAETQYF. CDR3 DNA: TGTGCCAGCGGCCTAAGATTAGGAGGGGGCGCGGAGACCCAGTACTTC.

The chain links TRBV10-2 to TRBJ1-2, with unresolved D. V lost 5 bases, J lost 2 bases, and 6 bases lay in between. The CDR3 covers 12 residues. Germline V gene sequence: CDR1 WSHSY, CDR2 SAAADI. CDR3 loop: CASSPRNYGYTF. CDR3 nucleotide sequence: TGCGCCAGCAGTCCAAGGAACTATGGCTACACCTTC.

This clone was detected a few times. CDR3 in DNA: TGTGCCAGCAGTTCAGGGACTGAAGCTTTCTTT. Amino acids: CASSSGTEAFF. V and J are TRBV7-9 and TRBJ1-1, with TRBD1 as a possible D gene (5 bases). The germline V gene encodes CDR1 SEHNR and CDR2 FQNEAQ (reference sequence). Trimming removed 6 bases from V and 5 bases from J, with 7 bases in between. The CDR3 spans 11 residues.

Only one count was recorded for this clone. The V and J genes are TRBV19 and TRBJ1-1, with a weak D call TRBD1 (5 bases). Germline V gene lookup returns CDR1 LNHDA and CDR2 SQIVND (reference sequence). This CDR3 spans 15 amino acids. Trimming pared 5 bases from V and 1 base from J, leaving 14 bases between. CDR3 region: CASSEETVWNTEAFF. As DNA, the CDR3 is TGTGCCAGTAGTGAGGAGACAGTATGGAACACTGAAGCTTTCTTT.

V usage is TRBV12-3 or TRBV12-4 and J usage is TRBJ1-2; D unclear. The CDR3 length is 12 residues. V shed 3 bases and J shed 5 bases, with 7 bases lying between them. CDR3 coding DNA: TGTGCCAGCAGTTTCGGGTTGTATGGCTACACCTTC. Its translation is CASSFGLYGYTF.

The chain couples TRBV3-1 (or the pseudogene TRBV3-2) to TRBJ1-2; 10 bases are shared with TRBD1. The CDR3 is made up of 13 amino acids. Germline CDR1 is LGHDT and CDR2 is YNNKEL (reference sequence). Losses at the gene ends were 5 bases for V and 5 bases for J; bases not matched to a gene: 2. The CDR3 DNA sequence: TGTGCCAGCAGCTCGGGACAGGGGTATGGCTACACCTTC. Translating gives CASSSGQGYGYTF.

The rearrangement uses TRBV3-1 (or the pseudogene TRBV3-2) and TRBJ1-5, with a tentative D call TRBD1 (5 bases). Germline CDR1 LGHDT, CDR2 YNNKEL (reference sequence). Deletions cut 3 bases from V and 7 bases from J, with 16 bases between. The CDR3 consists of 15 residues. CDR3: CASSQMLGEGQPQHF. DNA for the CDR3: TGTGCCAGCAGCCAGATGCTAGGGGAAGGACAGCCCCAGCATTTT.

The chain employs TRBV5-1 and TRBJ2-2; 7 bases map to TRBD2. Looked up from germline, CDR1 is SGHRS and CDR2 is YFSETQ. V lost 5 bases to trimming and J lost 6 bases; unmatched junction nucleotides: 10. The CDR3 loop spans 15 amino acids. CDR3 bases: TGCGCCAGCAGGGAAGCGAGCGGGGTCCCCGGGGAGCTGTTTTTT. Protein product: CASREASGVPGELFF.